Listed below are T cell receptor beta chains from one sample, sequenced in a study of blood T cells in healthy people across ages. TCRdb reprocessed the 5' RACE reads with MiXCR, giving one entry per CDR3 protein. The sample has around 1,600,000 distinct CDR3 sequences, less than 45% seen once; the top ten hold about 4%. Sequenced material: blood. All receptors come from a woman aged 18-30 years in good health. Each CDR3 is given with its conserved first and last residue. The D gene is left open where the match is weak. Clone size is not always given. Where it is, it says once, few, many or a class for expanded clones.

-,-,TRBJ2-7,TRBV9,CASSVAAGYYEQYF,TGTGCCAGCAGCGTAGCGGCAGGGTACTACGAGCAGTACTTC
-,-,TRBJ1-1,TRBV7-2,CASSKGGANTEAFF,TGTGCCAGCAGCAAGGGAGGGGCGAACACTGAAGCTTTCTTT
-,-,TRBJ1-2,TRBV20-1,CSAPDRLYGYTF,TGCAGTGCCCCAGACAGACTCTATGGCTACACCTTC
-,-,TRBJ1-4,TRBV11-1,CASSLSPRNEKLFF,TGTGCCAGCAGCTTAAGTCCCAGGAATGAAAAACTGTTTTTT
-,-,TRBJ2-1,TRBV12-3/TRBV12-4,CASSFFLGADNEQFF,TGTGCCAGCAGTTTTTTTCTGGGGGCAGACAATGAGCAGTTCTTC
-,once,TRBJ1-1,TRBV12-5,CASGLVGVPKAFF,TGTGCTAGTGGTTTGGTAGGGGTTCCTAAAGCTTTCTTT
-,few,TRBJ2-1,TRBV14,CASSPSTWGNEQFF,TGTGCCAGCAGTCCTAGCACGTGGGGCAATGAGCAGTTCTTC
-,-,TRBJ2-3,TRBV6-2/TRBV6-3,CASREVAVLDTQYF,TGTGCCAGCAGGGAAGTAGCGGTCCTTGATACGCAGTATTTT
-,few,TRBJ2-7,TRBV28,CASTPVASAYEQYF,TGTGCCAGCACCCCGGTCGCCTCAGCCTACGAGCAGTACTTC
-,few,TRBJ2-2,TRBV7-2,CASSPYLATGELFF,TGTGCCAGCAGCCCATACCTCGCGACCGGGGAGCTGTTTTTT
-,-,TRBJ2-2,TRBV20-1,CSARDRDLTGELFF,TGCAGTGCTAGAGATAGGGATCTCACCGGGGAGCTGTTTTTT
-,few,TRBJ1-2,TRBV27,CASSYHRAYDGYTF,TGTGCCAGCAGTTATCACAGGGCGTACGATGGCTACACCTTC
-,-,TRBJ1-2,TRBV20-1,CSARDRGTTGGYTF,TGCAGTGCTAGAGATCGCGGGACTACGGGTGGCTACACCTTC
-,-,TRBJ2-1,TRBV12-5,CASGLPGVDQFF,TGTGCTAGTGGTTTGCCCGGGGTTGATCAGTTCTTC
-,-,TRBJ1-1,TRBV29-1,CSVRTQNTEAFF,TGCAGCGTGCGCACACAGAACACTGAAGCTTTCTTT
-,-,TRBJ1-3,TRBV6-6,CASSPGGMANTIYF,TGTGCCAGCAGTCCAGGCGGGATGGCTAACACCATATATTTT
TRBD1,-,TRBJ2-5,TRBV3-1,CASSQRDREETQYF,TGTGCCAGCAGCCAGCGGGACAGGGAAGAGACCCAGTACTTC
-,-,TRBJ1-1,TRBV15,CATSSHYTEAFF,TGTGCCACCAGCAGCCACTACACTGAAGCTTTCTTT
-,few,TRBJ1-5,TRBV6-5,CASRRDPTDWNQPQHF,TGTGCCAGCAGGAGAGACCCAACGGATTGGAATCAGCCCCAGCATTTT
-,few,TRBJ2-1,TRBV27,CASSDRDGLYNEQFF,TGTGCCAGCAGTGACCGGGACGGGCTATACAATGAGCAGTTCTTC
-,-,TRBJ2-7,TRBV7-6,CASSLGVRSYEQYF,TGTGCCAGCAGCTTAGGGGTCCGCTCCTACGAGCAGTACTTC
-,-,TRBJ1-5,TRBV3-1,CASSPGARQPQHF,TGTGCCAGCAGCCCAGGGGCGCGGCAGCCCCAGCATTTT
-,-,TRBJ1-5,TRBV7-2,CASSQAGGNQPQHF,TGTGCCAGCAGCCAAGCCGGGGGGAATCAGCCCCAGCATTTT
-,-,TRBJ2-1,TRBV20-1,CSARGTGTPSLEQFF,TGCAGTGCTAGAGGCACCGGGACTCCCAGCCTTGAGCAGTTCTTC
-,once,TRBJ2-4,TRBV10-3,CAISETNYNEQYF,TGTGCCATCAGTGAGACTAACTACAATGAGCAGTACTTC
-,few,TRBJ1-2,TRBV4-3,CASSQVIRVGGYTF,TGCGCCAGCAGCCAAGTAATCAGGGTGGGTGGCTACACCTTC
-,-,TRBJ2-2,TRBV9,CASSVTRGANTGELFF,TGTGCCAGCAGCGTAACCAGGGGCGCGAACACCGGGGAGCTGTTTTTT
-,-,TRBJ2-1,TRBV20-1,CSARVLGASYNEQFF,TGCAGTGCTAGAGTACTGGGGGCCTCCTACAATGAGCAGTTCTTC
TRBD1,-,TRBJ2-1,TRBV7-2,CASSFQPGQGTYNEQFF,TGTGCCAGCAGTTTTCAGCCGGGACAGGGAACGTACAATGAGCAGTTCTTC
-,-,TRBJ2-7,TRBV6-2/TRBV6-3,CASRDFSSYEQYF,TGTGCCAGCAGGGACTTTAGCTCCTACGAGCAGTACTTC
-,-,TRBJ1-6,TRBV10-3,CAISPGTGKNNSPLHF,TGTGCCATCAGTCCCGGGACGGGCAAAAATAATTCACCCCTCCACTTT
TRBD1,few,TRBJ1-1,TRBV19,CASSHTGVRTEAFF,TGTGCCAGTAGTCATACAGGGGTTAGGACTGAAGCTTTCTTT
-,many,TRBJ1-1,TRBV5-1,CASSLALGTEAFF,TGCGCCAGCAGCTTGGCCTTGGGGACTGAAGCTTTCTTT
-,-,TRBJ2-7,TRBV19,CASSKGFNDEQYF,TGTGCCAGTAGTAAGGGGTTTAATGACGAGCAGTACTTC
TRBD1,-,TRBJ1-2,TRBV25-1,CASSDRDREVAYGYTF,TGTGCCAGCAGTGACCGGGACAGGGAAGTGGCCTATGGCTACACCTTC
TRBD1,-,TRBJ2-1,TRBV6-2/TRBV6-3,CASSYGTVLGLFF,TGTGCCAGCAGTTACGGGACAGTACTAGGGCTGTTCTTC
-,-,TRBJ1-2,TRBV7-9,CASSLFLPDLYGYTF,TGTGCCAGCAGCTTATTTTTGCCAGACCTCTATGGCTACACCTTC
-,-,TRBJ2-7,TRBV24-1,CATSDPKDDKYNEQYF,TGTGCCACCAGTGATCCAAAAGACGACAAATACAATGAGCAGTACTTC
-,-,TRBJ2-7,TRBV4-3,CASSQGSTSSSQYF,TGCGCCAGCAGCCAAGGGTCAACTAGCAGTAGCCAGTACTTC
-,-,TRBJ2-2,TRBV7-9,CASSAAPLGRGELFF,TGTGCCAGCAGCGCAGCCCCGTTGGGCCGCGGGGAGCTGTTTTTT
-,few,TRBJ1-1,TRBV10-3,CAMNDQGMETEAFF,TGTGCCATGAATGACCAGGGGATGGAAACTGAAGCTTTCTTT
-,-,TRBJ2-1,TRBV20-1,CSAESGPGSYNEQFF,TGCAGTGCTGAAAGCGGTCCCGGGTCCTACAATGAGCAGTTCTTC
TRBD2,few,TRBJ2-5,TRBV7-9,CASSSSTSGGFETQYF,TGTGCCAGCAGCTCCTCAACTAGCGGGGGATTTGAGACCCAGTACTTC
-,-,TRBJ2-3,TRBV4-3,CASSQDARADTQYF,TGCGCCAGCAGCCAAGATGCCAGAGCAGATACGCAGTATTTT
-,few,TRBJ2-1,TRBV5-1,CASSNQSSYNEQFF,TGCGCCAGCAGCAACCAGAGCTCCTACAATGAGCAGTTCTTC
-,once,TRBJ2-2,TRBV25-1,CASSESNSNTGELFF,TGTGCCAGCAGTGAATCGAACAGTAACACCGGGGAGCTGTTTTTT
TRBD1,-,TRBJ1-2,TRBV28,CASRLPGGNYGYTF,TGTGCCAGCAGGTTACCAGGGGGGAACTATGGCTACACCTTC
-,-,TRBJ1-2,TRBV7-2,CASSLVGQPNYGYTF,TGTGCCAGCAGCTTAGTTGGACAGCCTAACTATGGCTACACCTTC
-,-,TRBJ2-1,TRBV20-1,CSAGNRRGEQFF,TGCAGTGCTGGAAATAGGAGGGGTGAGCAGTTCTTC
TRBD2,-,TRBJ2-2,TRBV27,CASSPTSGGGTGELFF,TGTGCCAGCAGCCCTACCAGCGGGGGTGGCACCGGGGAGCTGTTTTTT
TRBD2,-,TRBJ2-7,TRBV12-3/TRBV12-4,CASSLTGTNYYEQYF,TGTGCCAGCAGCCTAACCGGGACTAATTACTACGAGCAGTACTTC
-,-,TRBJ2-3,TRBV20-1,CSARPPSTDTQYF,TGCAGTGCTAGACCGCCAAGCACAGATACGCAGTATTTT